This is a list of T cell receptor beta chains from one sample in a study of blood T cell repertoires in COVID-19. The method was immunoSEQ multiplex PCR; TCRdb's version includes in-frame clones alone and lacks a portion of them. The data show 100,000 to 130,000 clones, with about 80% seen just once and roughly 4% held by the top ten. Sequences were obtained from peripheral blood. These receptors were obtained from a man between 65 and 85 years old with acute or convalescent COVID-19. The CDR3 runs from the conserved cysteine through the conserved F or W. The D gene is left open where the match is weak. Clone size, where shown, is once, few, many, or a class for clones that have expanded.

V gene	J gene	clone size	D gene	CDR3 protein	CDR3 DNA
TRBV3-1/TRBV3-2	TRBJ2-7	.	TRBD1	CASSQSWDRERGEQYF	TGTGCCAGCAGCCAATCTTGGGACAGGGAGAGGGGCGAGCAGTACTTC
TRBV6-5	TRBJ1-4	.	TRBD1	CASRQGAFGEKLFF	TGTGCCAGCCGACAGGGGGCGTTTGGAGAAAAACTGTTTTTT
TRBV19	TRBJ1-5	.	.	CASTPTASDQPQHF	TGTGCCAGTACCCCGACAGCGAGCGATCAGCCCCAGCATTTT
TRBV27	TRBJ1-1	.	TRBD1	CASTQQGVGTEAFF	TGTGCCAGCACCCAACAGGGGGTAGGGACTGAAGCTTTCTTT
TRBV6-5	TRBJ1-6	.	TRBD1	CASSGGQGISPLHF	TGTGCCAGCTCGGGCGGACAGGGTATTTCACCCCTCCACTTT
TRBV10-1	TRBJ2-7	few	.	CASSESGARSYEQYF	TGCGCCAGCAGTGAATCAGGGGCTCGCTCCTACGAGCAGTACTTC
TRBV15	TRBJ2-5	.	.	CATSRDLGEETQYF	TGTGCCACCAGCAGAGATCTAGGGGAAGAGACCCAGTACTTC
TRBV19	TRBJ2-2	.	.	CASSPAGAQTGELFF	TGTGCCAGTAGCCCCGCAGGGGCGCAAACCGGGGAGCTGTTTTTT
TRBV3-1/TRBV3-2	TRBJ1-3	few	TRBD1	CASSQGLGTGGNTIYF	TGTGCCAGCAGCCAAGGTCTGGGGACAGGAGGAAACACCATATATTTT
TRBV19	TRBJ2-1	once	.	CASSIDRNPYNEQFF	TGTGCCAGTAGTATAGACAGGAATCCCTACAATGAGCAGTTCTTC
TRBV5-1	TRBJ2-7	.	.	CASNGDGSSYEQYF	TGCGCCAGCAACGGGGACGGGAGCTCCTACGAGCAGTACTTC
TRBV5-6	TRBJ2-3	.	TRBD2	CASSLRGGRDTQYF	TGTGCCAGCAGCTTACGGGGGGGCAGAGATACGCAGTATTTT
TRBV7-8	TRBJ1-4	.	TRBD1	CASSDRVGNEKLFF	TGTGCCAGCAGCGACAGGGTGGGAAATGAAAAACTGTTTTTT
TRBV10-2	TRBJ2-7	few	.	CASSYTGTYEQYF	TGCGCCAGCAGTTACACCGGGACCTACGAGCAGTACTTC
TRBV13	TRBJ2-7	.	TRBD1	CASSSTTGGLQYF	TGTGCCAGCAGCTCAACCACAGGGGGCTTGCAGTACTTC
TRBV3-1/TRBV3-2	TRBJ2-1	.	.	CASREGVGSYNEQFF	TGTGCCAGCAGGGAGGGTGTGGGCTCCTACAATGAGCAGTTCTTC
TRBV3-1/TRBV3-2	TRBJ1-2	.	.	CASSPREFNYGYTF	TGTGCCAGCAGCCCAAGGGAGTTCAACTATGGCTACACCTTC
TRBV27	TRBJ2-1	.	TRBD1	CASSYRTGVSNEQFF	TGTGCCAGCAGTTACAGGACAGGGGTGAGCAATGAGCAGTTCTTC
TRBV19	TRBJ1-4	.	.	CASSIVTEGRKLFF	TGTGCCAGTAGTATTGTGACAGAAGGAAGAAAACTGTTTTTT
TRBV5-1	TRBJ1-1	many	TRBD1	CASSFGTENTEAFF	TGCGCCAGCAGCTTCGGGACAGAGAACACTGAAGCTTTCTTT
TRBV4-1	TRBJ1-3	.	TRBD1	CASSQGGGTDGNTIYF	TGCGCCAGCAGCCAAGGGGGCGGGACAGATGGAAACACCATATATTTT
TRBV15	TRBJ2-2	.	.	CATSLHDRFTNTGELFF	TGTGCCACCAGCCTTCACGACAGGTTTACGAACACCGGGGAGCTGTTTTTT
TRBV6-6	TRBJ2-7	.	.	CASSPKATGTFAGGLYEQYF	TGTGCCAGCAGTCCCAAGGCCACCGGGACTTTTGCCGGGGGTTTATACGAGCAGTACTTC
TRBV7-2	TRBJ2-3	few	TRBD2	CASSLPGLLAGGQDTQYF	TGTGCCAGCAGTTTGCCGGGCCTACTAGCGGGGGGGCAAGATACGCAGTATTTT
TRBV7-2	TRBJ2-2	few	.	CASSRDRLDTGELFF	TGTGCCAGCAGCCGTGACAGACTGGACACCGGGGAGCTGTTTTTT
TRBV5-1	TRBJ2-5	.	.	CASSLAVWDYQETQYF	TGCGCCAGCAGCTTGGCGGTGTGGGACTACCAAGAGACCCAGTACTTC
TRBV5-1	TRBJ2-5	few	TRBD1	CASSLGQGIRETQYF	TGCGCCAGCAGCTTGGGACAGGGAATAAGAGAGACCCAGTACTTC
TRBV5-1	TRBJ2-3	.	.	CASSLGTLTDTQYF	TGCGCCAGCAGCTTGGGGACTCTCACAGATACGCAGTATTTT
TRBV5-1	TRBJ2-5	.	.	CASSYTGQETQYF	TGCGCCAGCAGCTATACAGGCCAGGAGACCCAGTACTTC
TRBV13	TRBJ1-6	.	.	CASSLGPGYESPLHF	TGTGCCAGCAGCTTAGGCCCAGGCTACGAATCACCCCTCCACTTT
TRBV6-5	TRBJ1-5	.	.	CASSSPNQPQHF	TGTGCCAGCAGTTCCCCTAATCAGCCCCAGCATTTT
TRBV5-4	TRBJ2-7	.	TRBD1	CASSLDRGSYEQYF	TGTGCCAGCAGCTTGGACAGGGGTTCCTACGAGCAGTACTTC
TRBV29-1	TRBJ1-1	.	.	CSVEGQENTEAFF	TGCAGCGTTGAGGGCCAGGAGAACACTGAAGCTTTCTTT
TRBV5-1	TRBJ2-3	.	.	CASTPLGGARADTQYF	TGCGCCAGCACCCCCTTGGGGGGGGCCCGGGCAGATACGCAGTATTTT
TRBV5-8	TRBJ2-1	.	.	CASSLGQEYNEQFF	TGTGCCAGCAGCTTGGGACAGGAATACAATGAGCAGTTCTTC
TRBV19	TRBJ2-1	.	TRBD1	CASRTGTGPYNEQFF	TGTGCCAGTAGGACCGGGACAGGGCCATACAATGAGCAGTTCTTC
TRBV6-5	TRBJ1-1	few	.	CASSPNRGNTEAFF	TGTGCCAGCAGTCCTAATCGGGGGAACACTGAAGCTTTCTTT